This T cell receptor (beta chain) was sequenced during a study of cytomegalovirus exposure and HLA in healthy donors. Background on the study: About 180 million T cells yielded around 120 million unique TCR beta sequences in earlier analysis.

This clone has a handful of counts. No antigen is known for it. The PCR had 60 Vbeta and 13 Jbeta primers. Clones were sequenced by immunoSEQ multiplex PCR, and TCRdb holds only the in-frame ones, with some missing. In the table there are some 120,000 clones, 75% of which are singletons. Study-wide results and caveats: A later analysis showed TCR association rates differing by HLA locus, peaking at DRB1 and lowest at HLA-C. Across all donors, roughly uniform sequencing depth was an assumption of the presence/absence analyses.

Whereas donors were nominally healthy upon sampling, unrecorded immune exposures were probable. The TCR was taken from a man aged 30 to 45 in good health and CMV-seronegative. What was sequenced was PBMCs.

The CDR3: CASSLEGSEQPQHF. The DNA for the CDR3 is TGTGCCAGCAGCTTGGAGGGGTCGGAACAGCCCCAGCATTTT. This chain uses TRBV5-5 with TRBJ1-5; D might be TRBD1 (5 bases). The CDR3 covers 14 residues. Germline V gene lookup returns CDR1 SGHKS and CDR2 YYEKEE (reference sequence). V lost 0 bases and J 7 bases, leaving 11 bases between the germline ends.